The rows below give T cell receptor beta chains drawn from one sample of a study of cytomegalovirus exposure and HLA in healthy donors. Libraries were prepared by immunoSEQ multiplex PCR; TCRdb keeps only in-frame clonotypes and omits some of them. The data contain 150,000 to 200,000 clones, 81% of them seen just once; the ten biggest clones take up about 2.2%. Sequencing was carried out using PBMCs. The receptors here all came from a woman aged 25 to 45 in good health and CMV-seronegative. CDR3s include the opening cysteine and the closing phenylalanine or tryptophan. The D gene is left open where the match is weak. Clone size is given for some rows only: seen once, a few or many times, or a class if the clone is expanded.

NA	TRBV5-1	NA	TRBJ2-2	CATGKTGYANTGELFF	TGCGCCACCGGAAAGACTGGATACGCGAACACCGGGGAGCTGTTTTTT
NA	TRBV23-1	NA	TRBJ2-1	CASSQIWAPSDEQFF	TGCGCCAGCAGTCAAATCTGGGCCCCCTCGGATGAGCAGTTCTTC
TRBD1	TRBV4-1	few	TRBJ2-7	CASSQDPSGGYEQYF	TGCGCCAGCAGCCAAGATCCTTCAGGGGGCTACGAGCAGTACTTC
TRBD1	TRBV28	NA	TRBJ1-2	CASSLTGGADGYTF	TGTGCCAGCAGTCTTACAGGGGGCGCCGATGGCTACACCTTC
NA	TRBV7-9	once	TRBJ2-7	CSSSFSVPEQYF	TGTTCCAGCAGCTTCTCCGTTCCCGAGCAGTACTTC
NA	TRBV7-2	NA	TRBJ2-5	CASSPGSLAGETQYF	TGTGCCAGCAGCCCGGGGTCCCTCGCGGGGGAGACCCAGTACTTC
NA	TRBV25-1	once	TRBJ2-5	CASSEGLVQETQYF	TGTGCCAGCAGTGAAGGTCTAGTCCAAGAGACCCAGTACTTC
TRBD2	TRBV29-1	NA	TRBJ2-7	CSVEDGTRTSGRKEQYF	TGCAGCGTTGAAGATGGGACAAGGACTAGCGGGAGGAAGGAGCAGTACTTC
NA	TRBV28	NA	TRBJ1-5	CASSGGLEGQPQHF	TGTGCCAGCAGTGGGGGACTGGAGGGTCAGCCCCAGCATTTT
TRBD1	TRBV19	NA	TRBJ2-7	CASSIKGTGGHYEQYF	TGTGCCAGTAGTATAAAGGGGACAGGGGGCCACTACGAGCAGTACTTC
TRBD1	TRBV7-6	NA	TRBJ2-2	CASSLSRGDRGTGELFF	TGTGCCAGCAGCTTAAGCCGTGGGGACAGGGGGACCGGGGAGCTGTTTTTT
TRBD1	TRBV18	few	TRBJ2-5	CASSARTGLSGETQYF	TGTGCCAGCTCAGCAAGGACAGGGTTATCAGGGGAGACCCAGTACTTC
NA	TRBV14	NA	TRBJ2-2	CASSPIYQGSGELFF	TGTGCCAGCAGCCCGATTTATCAGGGTTCCGGGGAGCTGTTTTTT
NA	TRBV7-8	NA	TRBJ1-5	CASSAEASNQPQHF	TGTGCCAGCAGCGCGGAGGCCAGCAATCAGCCCCAGCATTTT
NA	TRBV11-2	NA	TRBJ2-5	CASSRPNGFQETQYF	TGTGCCAGCAGCCGTCCGAACGGGTTTCAAGAGACCCAGTACTTC
NA	TRBV7-9	NA	TRBJ2-5	CASSGTQETQYF	TGTGCCAGCAGTGGGACACAAGAGACCCAGTACTTC
NA	TRBV2	NA	TRBJ2-5	CASSEVGGAQETQYF	TGTGCCAGCAGTGAGGTCGGTGGGGCCCAAGAGACCCAGTACTTC
NA	TRBV28	NA	TRBJ1-4	CASIPSSGAKGEKLFF	TGTGCCAGCATCCCGTCCTCAGGGGCAAAAGGAGAAAAACTGTTTTTT
NA	TRBV7-2	NA	TRBJ1-2	CASSPRTVTTYGYTF	TGTGCCAGCAGCCCCCGGACAGTGACAACCTATGGCTACACCTTC
NA	TRBV2	NA	TRBJ2-1	CASSIRRTEIYNEQFF	TGTGCCAGCAGTATTAGAAGGACAGAGATCTACAATGAGCAGTTCTTC
NA	TRBV29-1	NA	TRBJ2-3	CSVKVQGRDTQYF	TGCAGCGTTAAGGTGCAGGGAAGAGATACGCAGTATTTT
NA	TRBV5-6	NA	TRBJ2-5	CASSLGQQETQYF	TGTGCCAGCAGCTTGGGACAGCAAGAGACCCAGTACTTC
TRBD1	TRBV5-6	NA	TRBJ2-3	CASSLRLGQGTDTQYF	TGTGCCAGCAGCTTGCGTCTTGGACAGGGCACAGATACGCAGTATTTT
NA	TRBV27	NA	TRBJ2-3	CASRTGNTDTQYF	TGTGCCAGCAGGACGGGGAACACAGATACGCAGTATTTT
NA	TRBV2	NA	TRBJ2-4	CASAARNIQYF	TGTGCCAGCGCGGCTAGGAACATTCAGTACTTC
NA	TRBV7-9	NA	TRBJ2-7	CASSKPGYEQYF	TGTGCCAGCAGTAAGCCGGGCTACGAGCAGTACTTC
NA	TRBV7-6	NA	TRBJ1-1	CASRAANAGSTEAFF	TGTGCCAGCAGAGCCGCCAACGCAGGATCCACTGAAGCTTTCTTT
NA	TRBV5-8	NA	TRBJ2-3	CASSLAGRADTQYF	TGTGCCAGCAGCTTAGCAGGGCGCGCAGATACGCAGTATTTT
TRBD2	TRBV15	NA	TRBJ2-5	CATSRDSPSGRMETQYF	TGTGCCACCAGCAGAGATTCCCCTAGCGGGAGAATGGAGACCCAGTACTTC
TRBD1	TRBV19	NA	TRBJ1-5	CASSIRDRGHEPQHF	TGTGCCAGTAGTATCCGGGACAGGGGGCATGAGCCCCAGCATTTT
TRBD2	TRBV5-6	NA	TRBJ2-7	CASSVNFGTRFYEQYF	TGTGCCAGCAGCGTTAACTTTGGGACTAGATTCTACGAGCAGTACTTC
NA	TRBV4-3	NA	TRBJ1-5	CASSQDGDQPQHF	TGCGCCAGCAGCCAAGACGGTGATCAGCCCCAGCATTTT
TRBD1	TRBV2	medium-sized	TRBJ2-1	CASRPGQGNEQFF	TGTGCCAGCAGGCCGGGACAGGGGAATGAGCAGTTCTTC
NA	TRBV2	NA	TRBJ1-2	CASVLVGASDYGYTF	TGTGCCAGCGTGTTGGTGGGGGCGTCCGACTATGGCTACACCTTC
NA	TRBV2	NA	TRBJ2-5	CASLGAGETQYF	TGTGCCAGCTTGGGGGCCGGGGAGACCCAGTACTTC
NA	TRBV7-2	NA	TRBJ1-4	CASSPQTAIINEKLFF	TGTGCCAGCAGCCCACAAACAGCCATAATTAATGAAAAACTGTTTTTT
TRBD1	TRBV27	NA	TRBJ2-1	CASRLQGNEQFF	TGTGCCAGCAGATTACAGGGGAATGAGCAGTTCTTC
NA	TRBV29-1	NA	TRBJ1-1	CSVERSNTEAFF	TGCAGCGTTGAACGGTCTAACACTGAAGCTTTCTTT
TRBD1	TRBV28	NA	TRBJ2-2	CASSSQGAIAGELFF	TGTGCCAGCAGTTCCCAGGGGGCAATCGCCGGGGAGCTGTTTTTT
TRBD1	TRBV7-3	NA	TRBJ1-1	CASREGQGSAEAFF	TGTGCCAGCAGGGAGGGACAGGGGTCAGCTGAAGCTTTCTTT
TRBD1	TRBV29-1	NA	TRBJ1-5	CSARTGEANQPQHF	TGCAGCGCCCGGACAGGGGAGGCCAATCAGCCCCAGCATTTT
TRBD2	TRBV13	NA	TRBJ2-5	CASSLSLAGGSQETQYF	TGTGCCAGCAGCTTATCCCTAGCGGGGGGGAGCCAAGAGACCCAGTACTTC
TRBD2	TRBV5-1	NA	TRBJ2-1	CASRGGTSGRNEQFF	TGCGCCAGCAGGGGGGGGACTAGCGGGAGGAATGAGCAGTTCTTC
NA	TRBV28	NA	TRBJ1-2	CASRTPAGDGYTF	TGTGCCAGCAGAACCCCTGCAGGGGATGGCTACACCTTC
NA	TRBV6-5	NA	TRBJ1-1	CASSYSWTALNTEAFF	TGTGCCAGCAGTTACTCTTGGACAGCTCTGAACACTGAAGCTTTCTTT
NA	TRBV5-4	NA	TRBJ2-3	CASSVESTPDTQYF	TGTGCCAGCAGCGTAGAGTCCACCCCAGATACGCAGTATTTT
TRBD1	TRBV4-2	once	TRBJ1-5	CASSQSGTGTNQPQHF	TGTGCCAGCAGCCAGAGCGGGACAGGTACGAATCAGCCCCAGCATTTT
TRBD1	TRBV9	NA	TRBJ1-2	CASSVDAGGAGYGYTF	TGTGCCAGCAGCGTAGACGCAGGGGGCGCTGGGTATGGCTACACCTTC
NA	TRBV19	few	TRBJ1-5	CASSIVGYSNQPQHF	TGTGCCAGTAGTATAGTCGGGTATAGCAATCAGCCCCAGCATTTT
TRBD1	TRBV28	NA	TRBJ2-7	CASSYPGQLAYEQYF	TGTGCCAGCAGTTATCCGGGACAGCTAGCCTACGAGCAGTACTTC
NA	TRBV7-8	NA	TRBJ1-1	CASSPQVNTEAFF	TGTGCCAGCAGCCCCCAGGTAAACACTGAAGCTTTCTTT
TRBD2	TRBV28	NA	TRBJ2-7	CAGGNTLAGGVYEQYF	TGTGCCGGGGGAAATACACTAGCGGGAGGTGTGTACGAGCAGTACTTC
NA	TRBV19	once	TRBJ2-6	CASSTLQGSGANGLTF	TGTGCCAGTAGTACACTACAGGGCTCCGGGGCCAACGGCCTGACTTTC